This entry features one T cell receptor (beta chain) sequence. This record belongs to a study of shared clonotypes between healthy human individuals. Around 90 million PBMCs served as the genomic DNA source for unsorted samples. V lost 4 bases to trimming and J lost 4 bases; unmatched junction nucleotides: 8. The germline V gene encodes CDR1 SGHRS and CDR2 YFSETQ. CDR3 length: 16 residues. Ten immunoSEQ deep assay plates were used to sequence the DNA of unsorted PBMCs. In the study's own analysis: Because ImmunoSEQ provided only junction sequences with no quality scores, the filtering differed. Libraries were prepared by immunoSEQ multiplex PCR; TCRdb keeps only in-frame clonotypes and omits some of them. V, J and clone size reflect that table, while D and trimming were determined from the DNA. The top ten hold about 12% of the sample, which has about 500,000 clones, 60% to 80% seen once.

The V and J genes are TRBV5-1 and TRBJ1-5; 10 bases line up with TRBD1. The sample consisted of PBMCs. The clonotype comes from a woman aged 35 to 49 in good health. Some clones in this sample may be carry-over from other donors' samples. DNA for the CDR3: TGCGCCAGCAGCCCAAGCGGGACAGGGGAGAATCAGCCCCAGCATTTT. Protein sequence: CASSPSGTGENQPQHF. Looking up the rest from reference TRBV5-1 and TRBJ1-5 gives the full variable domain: KAGVTQTPRYLIKTRGQQVTLSCSPISGHRSVSWYQQTPGQGLQFLFEYFSETQRNKGNFPGRFSGRQFSNSRSEMNVSTLELGDSALYLCASSPSGTGENQPQHFGDGTRLSIL.